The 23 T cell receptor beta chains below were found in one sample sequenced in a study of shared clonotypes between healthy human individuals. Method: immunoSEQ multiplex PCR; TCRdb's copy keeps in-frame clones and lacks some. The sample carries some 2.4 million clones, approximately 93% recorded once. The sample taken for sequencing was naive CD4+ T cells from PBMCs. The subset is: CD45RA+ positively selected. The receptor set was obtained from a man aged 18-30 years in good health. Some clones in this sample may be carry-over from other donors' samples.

CDR3 coding DNA: TGTGCCAGTAGTCGGGACGGGGGCACAGATACGCAGTATTTT. Encoded protein: CASSRDGGTDTQYF. J is TRBJ2-3 and V is TRBV19; D may be TRBD1 or TRBD2 (5 bases each). Trimming removed 5 bases from V and 1 base from J, with 10 bases in between. Germline V gene data show CDR1 as LNHDA and CDR2 as SQIVND (reference sequence). The CDR3 sequence is 14 residues long.

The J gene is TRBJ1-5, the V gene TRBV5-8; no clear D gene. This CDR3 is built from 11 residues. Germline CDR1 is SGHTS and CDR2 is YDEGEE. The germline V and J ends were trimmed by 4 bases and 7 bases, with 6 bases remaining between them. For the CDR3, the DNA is TGTGCCAGCAGCCTACGACAGCCCCAGCATTTT. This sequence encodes CASSLRQPQHF.

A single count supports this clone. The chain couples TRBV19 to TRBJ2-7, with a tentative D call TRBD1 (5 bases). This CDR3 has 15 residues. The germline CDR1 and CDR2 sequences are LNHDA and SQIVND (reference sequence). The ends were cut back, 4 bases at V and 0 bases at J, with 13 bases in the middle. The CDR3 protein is CASSSGARASYEQYF. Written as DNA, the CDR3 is TGTGCCAGTAGTAGTGGGGCTAGGGCCTCCTACGAGCAGTACTTC.

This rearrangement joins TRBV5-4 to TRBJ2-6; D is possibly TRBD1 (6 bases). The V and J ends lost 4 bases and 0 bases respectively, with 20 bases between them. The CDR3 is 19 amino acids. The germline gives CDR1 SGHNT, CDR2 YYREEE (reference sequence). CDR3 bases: TGTGCCAGCAGCGTTCCCTTTTTGACAGGCTTCTCTGGGGCCAACGTCCTGACTTTC. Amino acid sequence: CASSVPFLTGFSGANVLTF.

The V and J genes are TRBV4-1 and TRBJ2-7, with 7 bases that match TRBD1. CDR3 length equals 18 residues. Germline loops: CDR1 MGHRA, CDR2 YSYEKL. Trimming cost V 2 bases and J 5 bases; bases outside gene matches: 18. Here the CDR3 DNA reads TGCGCCAGCAGCCAAAGGGGGACAGCTCGCCCTGCTCGCGACGAGCAGTACTTC. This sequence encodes CASSQRGTARPARDEQYF.

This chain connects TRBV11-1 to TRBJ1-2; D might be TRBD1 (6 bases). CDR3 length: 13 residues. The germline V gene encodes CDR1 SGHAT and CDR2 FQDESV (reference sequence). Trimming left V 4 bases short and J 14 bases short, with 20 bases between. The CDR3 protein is CASSSGTPGWTTF. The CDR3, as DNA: TGTGCCAGCAGCTCCGGGACACCTGGTTGGACGACCTTC.

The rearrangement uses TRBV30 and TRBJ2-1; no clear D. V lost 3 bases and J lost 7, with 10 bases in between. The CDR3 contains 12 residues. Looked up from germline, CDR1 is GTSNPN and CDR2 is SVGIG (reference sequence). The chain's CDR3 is CAWSRSSNEQFF. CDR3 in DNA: TGTGCCTGGAGCCGTTCTAGTAATGAGCAGTTCTTC.

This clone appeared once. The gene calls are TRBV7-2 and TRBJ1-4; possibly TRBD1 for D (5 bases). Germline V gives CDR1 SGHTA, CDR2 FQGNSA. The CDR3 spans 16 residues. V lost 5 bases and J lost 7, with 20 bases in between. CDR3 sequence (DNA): TGTGCCAGCAGCCCTTCTGGTCGGGTGGGGGGTGAAAAACTGTTTTTT. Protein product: CASSPSGRVGGEKLFF. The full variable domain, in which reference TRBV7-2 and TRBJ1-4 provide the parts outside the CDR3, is GAGVSQSPSNKVTEKGKDVELRCDPISGHTALYWYRQSLGQGLEFLIYFQGNSAPDKSGLPSDRFSAERTGGSVSTLTIQRTQQEDSAVYLCASSPSGRVGGEKLFFGSGTQLSVL.

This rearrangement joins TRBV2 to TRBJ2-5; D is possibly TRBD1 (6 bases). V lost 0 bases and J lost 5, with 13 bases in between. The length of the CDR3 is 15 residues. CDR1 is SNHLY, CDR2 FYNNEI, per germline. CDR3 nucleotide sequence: TGTGCCAGCAGTGAAGCGCTTCGTAGGGGGGAGACCCAGTACTTC. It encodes CASSEALRRGETQYF.

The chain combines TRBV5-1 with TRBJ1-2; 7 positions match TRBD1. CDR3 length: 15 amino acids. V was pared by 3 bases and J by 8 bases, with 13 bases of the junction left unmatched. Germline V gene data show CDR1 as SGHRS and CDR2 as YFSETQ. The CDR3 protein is CASSSSTDRVLGYTF. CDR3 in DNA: TGCGCCAGCAGCTCCTCGACCGACAGGGTCCTAGGCTACACCTTC.

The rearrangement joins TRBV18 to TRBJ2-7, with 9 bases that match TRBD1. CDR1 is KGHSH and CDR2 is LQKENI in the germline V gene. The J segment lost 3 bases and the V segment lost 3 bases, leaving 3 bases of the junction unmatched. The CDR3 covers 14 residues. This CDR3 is CASSPDRGIYEQYF. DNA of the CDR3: TGTGCCAGCTCACCCGACAGGGGGATCTACGAGCAGTACTTC.

The CDR3: CASITAGGSSYEQYF. CDR3 sequence (DNA): TGTGCCAGCATCACCGCAGGGGGAAGCTCCTACGAGCAGTACTTC. This sequence joins TRBV28 and TRBJ2-7, with TRBD1 matching over 7 bases. V dropped 7 bases and J dropped 0; count of bases not matched to a gene: 9. This CDR3 region has 15 residues. Germline loops: CDR1 MDHEN, CDR2 SYDVKM.

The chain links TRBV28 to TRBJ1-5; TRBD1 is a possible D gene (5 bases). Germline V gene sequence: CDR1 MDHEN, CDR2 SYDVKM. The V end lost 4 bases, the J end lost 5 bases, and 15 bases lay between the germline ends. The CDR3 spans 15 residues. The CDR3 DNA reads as TGTGCCAGCAGTTCCCTAGAAGGGGCGGATCAGCCCCAGCATTTT. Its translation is CASSSLEGADQPQHF.

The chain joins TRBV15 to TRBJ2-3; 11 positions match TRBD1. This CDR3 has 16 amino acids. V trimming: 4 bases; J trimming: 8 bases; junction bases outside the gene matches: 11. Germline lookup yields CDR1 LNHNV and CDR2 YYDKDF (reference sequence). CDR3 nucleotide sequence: TGTGCCACCAGCACCCAGCCGGGGACAGGGGGGGGTACGCAGTATTTT. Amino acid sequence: CATSTQPGTGGGTQYF.

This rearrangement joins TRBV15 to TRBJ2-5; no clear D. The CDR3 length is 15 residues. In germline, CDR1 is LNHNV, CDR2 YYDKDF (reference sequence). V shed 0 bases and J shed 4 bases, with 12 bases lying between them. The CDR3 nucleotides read TGTGCCACCAGCAGAGATCCCACCCCATCAGAGACCCAGTACTTC. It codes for CATSRDPTPSETQYF. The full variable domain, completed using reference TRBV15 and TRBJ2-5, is DAMVIQNPRYQVTQFGKPVTLSCSQTLNHNVMYWYQQKSSQAPKLLFHYYDKDFNNEADTPDNFQSRRPNTSFCFLDIRSPGLGDTAMYLCATSRDPTPSETQYFGPGTRLLVL.

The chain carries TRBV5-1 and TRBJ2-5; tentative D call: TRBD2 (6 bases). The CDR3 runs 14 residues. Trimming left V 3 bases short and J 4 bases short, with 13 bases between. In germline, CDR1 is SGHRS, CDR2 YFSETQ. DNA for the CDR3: TGCGCCAGCAGCTCCGCGGGAAGCCGAGAGACCCAGTACTTC. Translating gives CASSSAGSRETQYF.

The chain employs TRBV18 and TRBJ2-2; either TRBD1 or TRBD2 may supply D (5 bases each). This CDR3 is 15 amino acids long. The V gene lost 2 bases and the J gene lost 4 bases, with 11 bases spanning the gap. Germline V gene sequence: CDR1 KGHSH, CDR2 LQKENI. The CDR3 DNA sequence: TGTGCCAGCTCACCAATCCAGGGACCCACCGGGGAGCTGTTTTTT. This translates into CASSPIQGPTGELFF. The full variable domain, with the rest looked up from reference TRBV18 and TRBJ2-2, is NAGVMQNPRHLVRRRGQEARLRCSPMKGHSHVYWYRQLPEEGLKFMVYLQKENIIDESGMPKERFSAEFPKEGPSILRIQQVVRGDSAAYFCASSPIQGPTGELFFGEGSRLTVL.

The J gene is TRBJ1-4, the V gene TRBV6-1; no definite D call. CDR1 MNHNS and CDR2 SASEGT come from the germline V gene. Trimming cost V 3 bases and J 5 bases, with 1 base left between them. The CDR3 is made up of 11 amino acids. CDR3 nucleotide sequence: TGTGCCAGCAGTGAGAATGAAAAACTGTTTTTT. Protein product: CASSENEKLFF.

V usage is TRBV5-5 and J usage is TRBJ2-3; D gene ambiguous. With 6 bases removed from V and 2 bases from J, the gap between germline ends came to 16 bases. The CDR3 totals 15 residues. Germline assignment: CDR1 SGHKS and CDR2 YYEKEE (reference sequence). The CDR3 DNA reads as TGTGCCAGCAACCCGACCAGGCCCTCCACAGATACGCAGTATTTT. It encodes CASNPTRPSTDTQYF.

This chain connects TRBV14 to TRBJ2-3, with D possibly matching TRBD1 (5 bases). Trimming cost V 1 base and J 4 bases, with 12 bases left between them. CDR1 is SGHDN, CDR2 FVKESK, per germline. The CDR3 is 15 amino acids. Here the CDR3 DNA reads TGTGCCAGCAGCCAAGGTGGTTTAGGGGCAGATACGCAGTATTTT. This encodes CASSQGGLGADTQYF.

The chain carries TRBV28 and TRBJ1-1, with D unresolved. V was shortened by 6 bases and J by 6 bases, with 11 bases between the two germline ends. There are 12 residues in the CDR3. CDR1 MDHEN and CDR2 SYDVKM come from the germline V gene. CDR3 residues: CASSSLLAEAFF. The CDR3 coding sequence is TGTGCCAGCAGCTCACTGTTGGCTGAAGCTTTCTTT.

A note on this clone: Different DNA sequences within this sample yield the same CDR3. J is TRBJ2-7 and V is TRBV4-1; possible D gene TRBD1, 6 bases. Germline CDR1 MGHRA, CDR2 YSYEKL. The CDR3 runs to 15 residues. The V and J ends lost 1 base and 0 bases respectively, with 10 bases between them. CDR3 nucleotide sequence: TGCGCCAGCAGCCAAGGGGGGACAAACTCCTACGAGCAGTACTTC. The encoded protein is CASSQGGTNSYEQYF.

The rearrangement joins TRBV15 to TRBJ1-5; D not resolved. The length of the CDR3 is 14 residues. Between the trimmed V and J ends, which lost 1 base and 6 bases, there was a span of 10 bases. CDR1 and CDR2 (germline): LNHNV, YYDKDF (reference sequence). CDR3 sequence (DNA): TGTGCCACCAGCAGAGCCTCCAATAGTCAGCCCCAGCATTTT. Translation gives CATSRASNSQPQHF. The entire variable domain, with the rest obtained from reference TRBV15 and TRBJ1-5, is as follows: DAMVIQNPRYQVTQFGKPVTLSCSQTLNHNVMYWYQQKSSQAPKLLFHYYDKDFNNEADTPDNFQSRRPNTSFCFLDIRSPGLGDTAMYLCATSRASNSQPQHFGDGTRLSIL.